A single sample is the source of the 11 T cell receptor beta chains below, sequenced in a study of identical twins. TCRdb used MiXCR to reprocess the 5' RACE reads, holding one entry per CDR3 protein. This sample has hundreds of thousands of distinct CDR3 sequences; about 20% occur once, and the top ten carry 4% to 4.5%. These data were also filed under a second study, of T cells expressing NK-cell markers.

Sequencing was performed on PBMCs. These receptors originate from a woman aged 18-30 years in good health.

The chain combines TRBV6-6 with TRBJ2-1; D unresolved. The CDR3 sequence is 12 residues long. CDR1 is MNHNY, CDR2 SVGAGI, per germline (reference sequence). Between the trimmed V and J ends, which lost 2 bases and 10 bases, there was a span of 9 bases. The CDR3 sequence is CASSYSREEQFF. In DNA form, the CDR3 reads TGTGCCAGCAGTTACAGTAGGGAAGAGCAGTTCTTC.

The rearrangement joins TRBV5-5 to TRBJ2-5; D might be TRBD1 or TRBD2, each matching 6 bases. CDR3 length: 15 amino acids. Trimming left V 0 bases short and J 4 bases short, with 13 bases between. Germline V CDR1 and CDR2: SGHKS, YYEKEE (reference sequence). CDR3 region: CASSLGSGAGETQYF. The CDR3 DNA reads as TGTGCCAGCAGCTTGGGTTCGGGGGCCGGAGAGACCCAGTACTTC. The whole variable domain, remainder taken from reference TRBV5-5 and TRBJ2-5, is DAGVTQSPTHLIKTRGQQVTLRCSPISGHKSVSWYQQVLGQGPQFIFQYYEKEERGRGNFPDRFSARQFPNYSSELNVNALLLGDSALYLCASSLGSGAGETQYFGPGTRLLVL.

J is TRBJ1-1 and V is TRBV2; 7 bases agree with TRBD1. The CDR3 is 14 amino acids. Trimming took 5 bases from V and 1 from J; bases not matched to a gene: 4. In germline, CDR1 is SNHLY, CDR2 FYNNEI. CDR3 in DNA: TGTGCCAGCAGTAACAGGGGCGGGAACACTGAAGCTTTCTTT. This translates into CASSNRGGNTEAFF.

In its sample, this clonotype was seen a few times. V usage is TRBV7-2 and J usage is TRBJ2-7; D remains ambiguous. Germline assignment: CDR1 SGHTA and CDR2 FQGNSA. The CDR3 loop spans 14 amino acids. V lost 3 bases and J 1 base, leaving 10 bases between the germline ends. The CDR3 loop reads CASSLSFISYEQYF. Written as DNA, the CDR3 is TGTGCCAGCAGCTTGAGTTTCATATCCTACGAGCAGTACTTC.

The V and J genes are TRBV6-1 and TRBJ2-7, with D possibly matching TRBD2 (7 bases). Germline V gene data show CDR1 as MNHNS and CDR2 as SASEGT. The CDR3 consists of 12 residues. V was trimmed by 5 bases and J by 9 bases, leaving 14 bases between them. The CDR3 DNA reads as TGTGCCAGCAGTCAGGGGAGGGAGGCGCAGTACTTC. This translates into CASSQGREAQYF.

This clonotype has more than one count but fewer than ten. The chain recombines TRBV27 with TRBJ2-1; perhaps TRBD2 as D (5 bases). The ends were cut back, 7 bases at V and 15 bases at J, with 19 bases in the middle. The CDR3 sequence is 12 residues long. Germline CDR1 reads MNHEY; CDR2 reads SMNVEV (reference sequence). The CDR3 nucleotides read TGTGCCAGCATTTCAGGCTTTAGCGTCACGTTCTTC. Encoded protein: CASISGFSVTFF.

This clonotype was observed a few times. V is TRBV19 and J is TRBJ2-1; D is undetermined. This CDR3 has 11 amino acids. Trimming removed 3 bases from V and 8 bases from J, with 5 bases in between. Germline V gene data show CDR1 as LNHDA and CDR2 as SQIVND (reference sequence). In DNA, the CDR3 is TGTGCCAGTAGTATCCGGTATGAGCAGTTCTTC. Protein product: CASSIRYEQFF.

The V and J genes are TRBV7-3 and TRBJ2-1; 9 bases line up with TRBD1. CDR3 length: 13 residues. The junction had 11 bases not matched to a gene; V was cut back by 5 bases and J by 15 bases. Per germline, CDR1 SGHTA and CDR2 FQGTGA. The CDR3 nucleotides are TGTGCCAGCAGCCCAAGGGACGACAGGGGGTCGTTCTTC. Protein: CASSPRDDRGSFF.

The chain uses TRBV7-9 and TRBJ2-2, with 7 bases lining up with TRBD2. The V gene's germline CDR1 is SEHNR and CDR2 FQNEAQ (reference sequence). The CDR3 consists of 16 residues. Unmatched junction bases numbered 13, after V lost 5 bases and J lost 7 bases. The CDR3 reads CASSRGDRDRGGELFF. For the CDR3, the DNA is TGTGCCAGCAGCCGGGGGGACCGGGATCGAGGCGGGGAGCTGTTTTTT.

V gene TRBV7-2 combines with J gene TRBJ2-7; perhaps TRBD2 as D (6 bases). The germline CDR1 and CDR2 sequences are SGHTA and FQGNSA. CDR3 length: 15 amino acids. The ends were cut back, 4 bases at V and 6 bases at J, with 19 bases in the middle. The CDR3 sequence: CASSWGPAEGAEQYF. CDR3 nucleotide sequence: TGTGCCAGCAGCTGGGGACCCGCGGAGGGCGCCGAGCAGTACTTC.

This chain uses TRBV27 with TRBJ2-2; D may correspond to TRBD1 or TRBD2 (5 bases each). V was cut by 4 bases and J by 6 bases, with 15 bases left in between. Germline CDR1 reads MNHEY; CDR2 reads SMNVEV (reference sequence). The CDR3 runs to 15 residues. The CDR3: CASSSAGRRAGELFF. CDR3 in DNA: TGTGCCAGCAGTTCGGCAGGGAGAAGGGCCGGGGAGCTGTTTTTT.